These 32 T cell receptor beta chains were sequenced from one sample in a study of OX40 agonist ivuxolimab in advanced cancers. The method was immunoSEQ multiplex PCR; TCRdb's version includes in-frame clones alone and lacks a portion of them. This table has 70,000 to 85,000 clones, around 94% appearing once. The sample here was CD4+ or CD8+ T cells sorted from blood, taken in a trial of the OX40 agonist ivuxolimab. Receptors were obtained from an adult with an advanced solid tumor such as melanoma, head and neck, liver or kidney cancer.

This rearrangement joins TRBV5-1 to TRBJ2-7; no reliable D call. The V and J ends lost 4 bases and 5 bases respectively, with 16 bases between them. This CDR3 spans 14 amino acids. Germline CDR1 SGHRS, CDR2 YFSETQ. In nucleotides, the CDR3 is TGCGCCAGCAGCCCGGAGCGACCTGGGGACGAGCAGTACTTC. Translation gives CASSPERPGDEQYF. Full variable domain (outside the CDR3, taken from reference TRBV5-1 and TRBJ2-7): KAGVTQTPRYLIKTRGQQVTLSCSPISGHRSVSWYQQTPGQGLQFLFEYFSETQRNKGNFPGRFSGRQFSNSRSEMNVSTLELGDSALYLCASSPERPGDEQYFGPGTRLTVT.

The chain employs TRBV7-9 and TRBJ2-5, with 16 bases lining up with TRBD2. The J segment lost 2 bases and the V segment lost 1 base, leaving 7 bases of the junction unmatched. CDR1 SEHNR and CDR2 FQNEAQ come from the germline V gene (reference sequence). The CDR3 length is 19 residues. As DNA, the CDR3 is TGTGCCAGCAGCTTAGGGGGGACTAGCGGGAGGGCCGAACAAGAGACCCAGTACTTC. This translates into CASSLGGTSGRAEQETQYF.

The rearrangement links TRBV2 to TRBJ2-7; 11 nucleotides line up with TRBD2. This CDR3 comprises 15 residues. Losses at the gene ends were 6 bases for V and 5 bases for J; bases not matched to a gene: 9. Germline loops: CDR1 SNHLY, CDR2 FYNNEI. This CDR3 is CASRELAGVPNEQYF. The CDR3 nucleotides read TGTGCCAGCAGAGAACTAGCGGGAGTCCCCAACGAGCAGTACTTC.

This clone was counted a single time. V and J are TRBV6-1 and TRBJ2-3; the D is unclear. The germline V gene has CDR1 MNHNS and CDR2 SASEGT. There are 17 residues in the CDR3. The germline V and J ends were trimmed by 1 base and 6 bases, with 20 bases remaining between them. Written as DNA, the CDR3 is TGTGCCAGCAGTGAAGGGGGAACCTATTCACACGGGGATACGCAGTATTTT. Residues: CASSEGGTYSHGDTQYF.

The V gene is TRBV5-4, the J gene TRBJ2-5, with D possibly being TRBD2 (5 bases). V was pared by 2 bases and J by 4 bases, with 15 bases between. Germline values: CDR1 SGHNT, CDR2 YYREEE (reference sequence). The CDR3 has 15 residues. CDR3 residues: CASSLRGSGPETQYF. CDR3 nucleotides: TGTGCCAGCAGCTTAAGAGGGTCGGGTCCAGAGACCCAGTACTTC.

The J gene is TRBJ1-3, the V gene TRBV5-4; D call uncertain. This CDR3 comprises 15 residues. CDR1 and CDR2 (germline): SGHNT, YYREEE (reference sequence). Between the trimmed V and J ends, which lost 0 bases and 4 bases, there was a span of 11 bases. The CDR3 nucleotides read TGTGCCAGCAGCTTGGAGGGTACGCGGGGAAACACCATATATTTT. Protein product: CASSLEGTRGNTIYF. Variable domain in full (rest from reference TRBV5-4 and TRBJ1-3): ETGVTQSPTHLIKTRGQQVTLRCSSQSGHNTVSWYQQALGQGPQFIFQYYREEENGRGNFPPRFSGLQFPNYSSELNVNALELDDSALYLCASSLEGTRGNTIYFGEGSWLTVV.

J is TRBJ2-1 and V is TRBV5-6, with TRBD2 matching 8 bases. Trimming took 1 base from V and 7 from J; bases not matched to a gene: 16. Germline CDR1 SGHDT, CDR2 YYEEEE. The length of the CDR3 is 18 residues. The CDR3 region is CASSLFLAGSTPGNEQFF. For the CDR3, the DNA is TGTGCCAGCAGCTTGTTTCTAGCGGGTTCCACCCCGGGGAATGAGCAGTTCTTC.

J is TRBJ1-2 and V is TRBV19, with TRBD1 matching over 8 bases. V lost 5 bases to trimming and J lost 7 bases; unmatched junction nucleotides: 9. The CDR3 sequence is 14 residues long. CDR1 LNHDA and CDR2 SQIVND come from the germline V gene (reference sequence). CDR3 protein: CASSPETGVAGYTF. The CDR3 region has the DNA TGTGCCAGTAGTCCCGAGACAGGGGTTGCTGGCTACACCTTC.

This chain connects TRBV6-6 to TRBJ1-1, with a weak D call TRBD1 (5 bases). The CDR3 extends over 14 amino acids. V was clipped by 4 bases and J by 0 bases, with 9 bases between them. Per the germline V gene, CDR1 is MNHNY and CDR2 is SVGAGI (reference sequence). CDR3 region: CASSFGTVNTEAFF. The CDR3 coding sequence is TGTGCCAGCAGTTTTGGGACGGTGAACACTGAAGCTTTCTTT.

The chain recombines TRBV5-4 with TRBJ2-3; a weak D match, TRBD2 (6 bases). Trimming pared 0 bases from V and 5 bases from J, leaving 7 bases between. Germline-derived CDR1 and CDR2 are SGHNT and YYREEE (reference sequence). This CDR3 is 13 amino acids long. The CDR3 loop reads CASSLGEEDTQYF. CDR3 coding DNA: TGTGCCAGCAGCTTGGGGGAGGAAGATACGCAGTATTTT.

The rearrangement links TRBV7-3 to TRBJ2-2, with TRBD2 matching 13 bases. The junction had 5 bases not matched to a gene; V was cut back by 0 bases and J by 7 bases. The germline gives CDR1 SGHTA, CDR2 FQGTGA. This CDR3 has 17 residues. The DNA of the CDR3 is TGTGCCAGCAGCTTAACGAGAACTAGCGGGAGGGGCGGGGAGCTGTTTTTT. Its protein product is CASSLTRTSGRGGELFF.

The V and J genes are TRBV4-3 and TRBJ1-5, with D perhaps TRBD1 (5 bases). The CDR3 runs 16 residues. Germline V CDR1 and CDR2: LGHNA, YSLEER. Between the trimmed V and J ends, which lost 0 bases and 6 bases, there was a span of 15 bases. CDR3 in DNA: TGCGCCAGCAGCCAAGACCCCCAGGGAGGAGCTCAGCCCCAGCATTTT. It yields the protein CASSQDPQGGAQPQHF.

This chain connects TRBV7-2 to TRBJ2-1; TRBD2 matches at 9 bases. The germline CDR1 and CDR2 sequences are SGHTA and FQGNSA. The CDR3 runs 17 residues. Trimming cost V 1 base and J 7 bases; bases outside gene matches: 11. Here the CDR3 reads CASSLVGGGGGANEQFF. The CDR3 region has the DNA TGTGCCAGCAGCTTAGTAGGTGGTGGCGGGGGGGCGAATGAGCAGTTCTTC.

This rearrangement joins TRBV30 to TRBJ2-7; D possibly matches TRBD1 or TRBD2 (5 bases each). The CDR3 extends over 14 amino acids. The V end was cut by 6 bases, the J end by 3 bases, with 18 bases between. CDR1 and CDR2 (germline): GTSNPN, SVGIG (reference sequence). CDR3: CACVGAGPHYEQYF. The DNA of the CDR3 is TGTGCCTGTGTCGGGGCCGGCCCCCACTACGAGCAGTACTTC.

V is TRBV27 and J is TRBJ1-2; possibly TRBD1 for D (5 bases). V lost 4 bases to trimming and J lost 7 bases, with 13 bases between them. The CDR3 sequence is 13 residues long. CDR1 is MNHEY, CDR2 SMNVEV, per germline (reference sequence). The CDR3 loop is CASSSGAGFGYTF. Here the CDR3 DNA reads TGTGCCAGCAGTTCTGGGGCAGGCTTTGGCTACACCTTC.

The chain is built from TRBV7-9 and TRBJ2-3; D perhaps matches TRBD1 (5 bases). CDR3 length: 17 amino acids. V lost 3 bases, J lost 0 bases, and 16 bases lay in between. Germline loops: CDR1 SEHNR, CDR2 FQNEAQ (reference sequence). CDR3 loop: CASSFPRIRDSTDTQYF. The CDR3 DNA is TGTGCCAGCAGCTTTCCCCGAATCAGGGATAGCACAGATACGCAGTATTTT. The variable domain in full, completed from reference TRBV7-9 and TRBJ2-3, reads DTGVSQNPRHKITKRGQNVTFRCDPISEHNRLYWYRQTLGQGPEFLTYFQNEAQLEKSRLLSDRFSAERPKGSFSTLEIQRTEQGDSAMYLCASSFPRIRDSTDTQYFGPGTRLTVL.

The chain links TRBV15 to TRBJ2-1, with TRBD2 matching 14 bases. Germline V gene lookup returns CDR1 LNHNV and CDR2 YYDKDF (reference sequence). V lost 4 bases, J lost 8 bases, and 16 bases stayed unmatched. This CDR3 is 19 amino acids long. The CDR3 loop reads CATSTKTSGRAVFADEQFF. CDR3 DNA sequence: TGTGCCACCAGCACAAAGACTAGCGGGAGGGCCGTCTTTGCGGATGAGCAGTTCTTC. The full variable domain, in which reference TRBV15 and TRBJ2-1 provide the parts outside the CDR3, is DAMVIQNPRYQVTQFGKPVTLSCSQTLNHNVMYWYQQKSSQAPKLLFHYYDKDFNNEADTPDNFQSRRPNTSFCFLDIRSPGLGDTAMYLCATSTKTSGRAVFADEQFFGPGTRLTVL.

The chain's CDR3 is CSVEDLYNEQFF. The CDR3 DNA sequence: TGCAGCGTTGAAGACCTCTACAATGAGCAGTTCTTC. This chain joins TRBV29-1 and TRBJ2-1; D unclear. Trimming removed 0 bases from V and 3 bases from J, with 3 bases in between. The CDR3 covers 12 residues. Germline values: CDR1 SQVTM, CDR2 ANQGSEA.

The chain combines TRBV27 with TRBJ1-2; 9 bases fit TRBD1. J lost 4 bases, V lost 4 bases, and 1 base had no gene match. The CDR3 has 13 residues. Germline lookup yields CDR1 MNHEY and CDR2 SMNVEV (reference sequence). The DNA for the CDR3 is TGTGCCAGCAGTTGGGGACAGGGCTATGGCTACACCTTC. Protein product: CASSWGQGYGYTF.

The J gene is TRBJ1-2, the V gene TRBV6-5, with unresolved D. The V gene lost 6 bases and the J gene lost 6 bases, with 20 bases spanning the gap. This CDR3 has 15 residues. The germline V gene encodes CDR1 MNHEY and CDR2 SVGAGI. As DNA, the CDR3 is TGTGCCAGCAGCCACCTTGGAGGGTCTAAGGATGGCTACACCTTC. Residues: CASSHLGGSKDGYTF.

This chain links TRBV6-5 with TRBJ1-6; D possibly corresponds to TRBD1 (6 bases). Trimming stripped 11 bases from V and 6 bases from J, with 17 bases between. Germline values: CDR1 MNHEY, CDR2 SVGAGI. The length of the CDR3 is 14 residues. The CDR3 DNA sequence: TGTGCCTCAACCTTGGAGGGGGGTAATTCACCCCTCCACTTT. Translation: CASTLEGGNSPLHF.

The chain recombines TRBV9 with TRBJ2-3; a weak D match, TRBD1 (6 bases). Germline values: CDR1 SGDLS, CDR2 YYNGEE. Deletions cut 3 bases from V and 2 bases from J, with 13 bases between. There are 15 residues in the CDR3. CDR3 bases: TGTGCCAGCAGCGCCTTACAGGGACCCACAGATACGCAGTATTTT. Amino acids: CASSALQGPTDTQYF.

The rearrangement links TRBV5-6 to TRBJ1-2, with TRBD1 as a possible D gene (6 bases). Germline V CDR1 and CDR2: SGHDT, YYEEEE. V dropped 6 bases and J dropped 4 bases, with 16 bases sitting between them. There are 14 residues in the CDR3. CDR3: CASNLQGSPYGYTF. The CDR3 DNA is TGTGCCAGCAACCTACAGGGTAGTCCCTATGGCTACACCTTC.

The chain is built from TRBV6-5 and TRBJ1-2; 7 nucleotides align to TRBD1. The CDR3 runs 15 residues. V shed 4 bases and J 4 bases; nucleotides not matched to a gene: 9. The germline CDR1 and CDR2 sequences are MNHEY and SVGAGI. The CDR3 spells CASSLTLRDSYGYTF. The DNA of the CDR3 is TGTGCCAGCAGTTTAACCCTCCGGGACAGCTATGGCTACACCTTC.

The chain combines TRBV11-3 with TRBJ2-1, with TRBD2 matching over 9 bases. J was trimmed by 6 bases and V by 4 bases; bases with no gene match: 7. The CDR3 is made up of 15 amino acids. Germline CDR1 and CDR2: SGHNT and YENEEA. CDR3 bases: TGTGCCAGCAGCTCTCTGAGACTAGCGGCCAATGAGCAGTTCTTC. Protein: CASSSLRLAANEQFF. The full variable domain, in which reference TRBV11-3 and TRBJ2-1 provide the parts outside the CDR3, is EAGVVQSPRYKIIEKKQPVAFWCNPISGHNTLYWYLQNLGQGPELLIRYENEEAVDDSQLPKDRFSAERLKGVDSTLKIQPAELGDSAVYLCASSSLRLAANEQFFGPGTRLTVL.

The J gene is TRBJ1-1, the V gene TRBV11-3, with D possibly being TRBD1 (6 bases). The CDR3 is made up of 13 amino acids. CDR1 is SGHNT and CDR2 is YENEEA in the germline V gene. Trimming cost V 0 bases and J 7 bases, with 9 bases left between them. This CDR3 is CASSLDPGVEAFF. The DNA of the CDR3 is TGTGCCAGCAGCTTAGATCCAGGGGTTGAAGCTTTCTTT.

The CDR3 region is CASSFGGDRVYF. The CDR3 bases are TGTGCCAGCAGTTTCGGTGGAGACAGGGTGTATTTT. The chain employs TRBV27 and TRBJ2-3; 7 nucleotides align to TRBD1. The CDR3 has 12 residues. V lost 3 bases and J lost 14; bases outside the gene matches: 8. CDR1 MNHEY and CDR2 SMNVEV come from the germline V gene (reference sequence).

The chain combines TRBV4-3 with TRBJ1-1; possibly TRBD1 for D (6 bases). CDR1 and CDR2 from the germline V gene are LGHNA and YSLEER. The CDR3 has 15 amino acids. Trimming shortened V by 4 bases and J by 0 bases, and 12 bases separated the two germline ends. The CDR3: CASSRTGQMNTEAFF. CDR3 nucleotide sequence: TGCGCCAGCAGCCGAACAGGACAGATGAACACTGAAGCTTTCTTT.

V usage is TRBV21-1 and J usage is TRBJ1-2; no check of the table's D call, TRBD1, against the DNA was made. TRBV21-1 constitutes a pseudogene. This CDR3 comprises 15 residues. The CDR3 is CASSKDSQGHYGYTF. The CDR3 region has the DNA TGTGCCAGCAGCAAAGATAGCCAGGGTCACTATGGCTACACCTTC.

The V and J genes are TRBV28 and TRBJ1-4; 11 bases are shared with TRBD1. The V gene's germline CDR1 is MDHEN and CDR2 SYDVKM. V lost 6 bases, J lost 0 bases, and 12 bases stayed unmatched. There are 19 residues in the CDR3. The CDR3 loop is CASSRLRDRGIATNEKLFF. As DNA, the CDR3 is TGTGCCAGCAGCAGACTCCGGGACAGGGGGATCGCAACTAATGAAAAACTGTTTTTT.

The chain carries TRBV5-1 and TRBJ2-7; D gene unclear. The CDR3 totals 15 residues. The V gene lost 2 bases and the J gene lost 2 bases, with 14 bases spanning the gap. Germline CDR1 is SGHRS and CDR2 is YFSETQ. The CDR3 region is CASSFVATDPYEQYF. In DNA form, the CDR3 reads TGCGCCAGCAGCTTCGTTGCAACCGATCCCTACGAGCAGTACTTC.

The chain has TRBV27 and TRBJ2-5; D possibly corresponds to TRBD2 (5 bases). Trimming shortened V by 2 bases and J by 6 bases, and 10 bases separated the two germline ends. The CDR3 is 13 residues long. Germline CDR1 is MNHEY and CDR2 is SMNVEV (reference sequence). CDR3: CASSLRTGKTQYF. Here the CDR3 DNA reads TGTGCCAGCAGTTTAAGGACGGGAAAGACCCAGTACTTC.